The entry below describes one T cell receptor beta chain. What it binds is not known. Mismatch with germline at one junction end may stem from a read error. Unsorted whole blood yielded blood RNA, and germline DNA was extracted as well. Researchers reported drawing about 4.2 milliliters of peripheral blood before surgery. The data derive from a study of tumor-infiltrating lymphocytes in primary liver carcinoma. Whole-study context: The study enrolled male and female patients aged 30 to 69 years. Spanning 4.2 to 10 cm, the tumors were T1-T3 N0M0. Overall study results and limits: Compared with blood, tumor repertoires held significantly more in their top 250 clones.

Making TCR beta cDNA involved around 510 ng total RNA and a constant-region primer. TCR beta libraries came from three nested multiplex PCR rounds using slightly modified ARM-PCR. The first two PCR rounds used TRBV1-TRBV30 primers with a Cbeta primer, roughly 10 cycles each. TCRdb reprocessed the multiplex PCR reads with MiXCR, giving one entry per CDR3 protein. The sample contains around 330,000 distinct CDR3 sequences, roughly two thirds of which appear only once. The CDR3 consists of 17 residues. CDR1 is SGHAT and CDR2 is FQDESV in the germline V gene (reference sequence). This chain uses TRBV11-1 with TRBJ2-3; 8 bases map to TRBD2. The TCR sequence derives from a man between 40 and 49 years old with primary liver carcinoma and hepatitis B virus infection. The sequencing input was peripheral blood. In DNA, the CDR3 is TGTGCCAGCAGCTTAGAGACACTAGCGGAGAGCACAGATACTCAGTATTTT. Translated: CASSLETLAESTDTQYF.